Sequencing of this T cell receptor beta chain was carried out in a study of shared clonotypes between healthy human individuals. Germline assignment: CDR1 SGDLS and CDR2 YYNGEE. With 0 bases clipped from V and 2 bases from J, the junction kept 3 bases outside the gene matches. This CDR3 has 16 residues. Produced via immunoSEQ multiplex PCR; TCRdb's table is partial and in-frame only. The sample yields around 1.1 million clones, around three quarters seen once. Sample: memory CD4+ T cells from PBMCs. The sample's subset: CD45RA-negative fraction. This chain joins TRBV9 and TRBJ2-1, with TRBD2 identical over 9 bases. The sequence came from a man between 18 and 29 years old in good health. Some clones in this sample may be carry-over from other donors' samples. CDR3 loop: CASSVEPSGAYNEQFF. The CDR3 DNA sequence: TGTGCCAGCAGCGTAGAACCTAGCGGGGCCTACAATGAGCAGTTCTTC. The whole variable domain, filled in from reference TRBV9 and TRBJ2-1, reads DSGVTQTPKHLITATGQRVTLRCSPRSGDLSVYWYQQSLDQGLQFLIQYYNGEERAKGNILERFSAQQFPDLHSELNLSSLELGDSALYFCASSVEPSGAYNEQFFGPGTRLTVL.